This TCR beta chain was captured by sequencing in a study of human T cells and chemical hapten exposure. V was cut by 0 bases and J by 2 bases, with 11 bases left in between. This CDR3 comprises 17 residues. Germline V gene sequence: CDR1 SEHNR, CDR2 FQNEAQ (reference sequence). The total RNA was obtained from whole blood that was not fractionated. Library construction involved attaching unique molecular identifiers to individual cDNA molecules, which allowed quantitative, reproducible TCR counting. TCRdb ran MiXCR on the reads and lists one entry per CDR3 protein. This sample has several hundred distinct CDR3 sequences, with roughly 77% found just once.

Material: whole blood. The rearrangement joins TRBV7-9 to TRBJ2-6; tentatively, D is TRBD2 (6 bases). The source of this sequence is a human donor with alopecia, or a healthy volunteer (not recorded which). Some clones in this sample may be carry-over from other donors' samples. This table probably holds off-target reads from a library built for another chain. DNA of the CDR3: TGTGCCAGCAGCTTAGCATCGGGGGTCGCTGGGGCCAACGTCCTGACTTTC. It encodes CASSLASGVAGANVLTF. Full variable domain (remainder filled in from reference TRBV7-9 and TRBJ2-6): DTGVSQNPRHKITKRGQNVTFRCDPISEHNRLYWYRQTLGQGPEFLTYFQNEAQLEKSRLLSDRFSAERPKGSFSTLEIQRTEQGDSAMYLCASSLASGVAGANVLTFGAGSRLTVL.